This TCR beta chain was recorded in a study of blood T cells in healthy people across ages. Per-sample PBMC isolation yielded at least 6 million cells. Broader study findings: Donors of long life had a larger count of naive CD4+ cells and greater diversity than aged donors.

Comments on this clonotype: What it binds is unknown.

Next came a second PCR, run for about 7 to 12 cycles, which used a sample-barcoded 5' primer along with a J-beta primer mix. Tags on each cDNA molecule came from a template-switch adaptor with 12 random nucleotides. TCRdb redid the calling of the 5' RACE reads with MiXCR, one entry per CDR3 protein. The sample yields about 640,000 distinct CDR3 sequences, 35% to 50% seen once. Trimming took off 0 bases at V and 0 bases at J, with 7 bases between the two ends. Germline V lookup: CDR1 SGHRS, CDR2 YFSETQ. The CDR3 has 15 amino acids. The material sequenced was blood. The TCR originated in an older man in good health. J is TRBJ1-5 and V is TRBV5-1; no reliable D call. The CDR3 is CASSLAGFSNQPQHF. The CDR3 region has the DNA TGCGCCAGCAGCTTGGCAGGATTTAGCAATCAGCCCCAGCATTTT.